Listed below are T cell receptor beta chains from one sample, sequenced in a study of long-term antiretroviral therapy in people with HIV. The table came from immunoSEQ multiplex PCR; TCRdb's copy has only in-frame clones and leaves some out. The table lists about 30,000 clones, 70% to 90% of them singletons. The sample in question was unsorted PBMCs, obtained approximately 2.9 years before starting antiretroviral therapy. These receptors were taken from a woman younger than 45 with HIV. CDR3s include the opening cysteine and the closing phenylalanine or tryptophan. D genes are given only for firm matches. Size is omitted from some rows. Given values are once, few, many or a class for expanded clones.

-	TRBV30	TRBJ2-6	-	TGTGCCTGGAGTGGAGGTGGGGCCAACGTCCTGACTTTC	CAWSGGGANVLTF
few	TRBV6-1	TRBJ1-2	TRBD1	TGTGCCAGCAGTGAAGGGGACAGTTATGGCTACACCTTC	CASSEGDSYGYTF
-	TRBV15	TRBJ2-5	TRBD1	TGTGCCACCAGCAGAGATCGGGGACAGCAAGAGACCCAGTACTTC	CATSRDRGQQETQYF
once	TRBV5-1	TRBJ2-7	-	TGCGCCAGCAGCTCGGGGGCGACAGGGAACGAGCAGTACTTC	CASSSGATGNEQYF
-	TRBV14	TRBJ1-4	-	TGTGCCAGCAGCCAAGCCCCGGGGGCGGCTAATGAAAAACTGTTTTTT	CASSQAPGAANEKLFF
once	TRBV2	TRBJ2-3	TRBD2	TGTGCCAGCACCGGCGGTAGCGGGGGGTTGACAGATACGCAGTATTTT	CASTGGSGGLTDTQYF
-	TRBV7-3	TRBJ2-2	-	TGTGCCAGCAGCGTTTATCCCGGGGAGCTGTTTTTT	CASSVYPGELFF
-	TRBV14	TRBJ1-1	-	TGTGCCAGCAGCCAAGGGATAAGCGTGGGTAAGAACACTGAAGCTTTCTTT	CASSQGISVGKNTEAFF
once	TRBV7-6	TRBJ1-5	-	TGTGCCAGCAGCTTCGGGGGACTTGGACAGCCCCAGCATTTT	CASSFGGLGQPQHF
-	TRBV30	TRBJ1-5	TRBD1	TGTGCCTGGAGTGAACCGGACAGGGGTTGGCAGCCCCAGCATTTT	CAWSEPDRGWQPQHF
-	TRBV9	TRBJ1-3	TRBD1	TGTGCCAGCAGCGTAGAGGGTCAGGGGGCTGGAAACACCATATATTTT	CASSVEGQGAGNTIYF
-	TRBV4-1	TRBJ1-1	-	TGCGCCAGCAGCCAGTTTAGGTTGAACACTGAAGCTTTCTTT	CASSQFRLNTEAFF
-	TRBV18	TRBJ1-2	-	TGTGCCAGCTCACTACGGGACCGTGGTTCGGGCTCTCTAAGGTCCTACACCTTC	CASSLRDRGSGSLRSYTF
-	TRBV4-1	TRBJ2-1	-	TGCGCCAGCAGCCTGGATCCCACAGCATACAATGAGCAGTTCTTC	CASSLDPTAYNEQFF
-	TRBV11-2	TRBJ1-2	-	TGTGCCAGCAGCTTAGGAGGAAATGGCTACACCTTC	CASSLGGNGYTF
-	TRBV29-1	TRBJ2-5	-	TGCAGCGTGGGTGGGGTACTCCTCCAAGAGACCCAGTACTTC	CSVGGVLLQETQYF
-	TRBV10-3	TRBJ2-5	TRBD2	TGTGCCATCAGTGGAGGGGCTAGCGGGGGGGTCGGGGAGACCCAGTACTTC	CAISGGASGGVGETQYF
-	TRBV27	TRBJ1-6	TRBD1	TGTGCCAGCAGAGTTGGGACAGGGAATTCACCCCTCCACTTT	CASRVGTGNSPLHF
-	TRBV6-5	TRBJ1-5	-	TGTGCCAGCAGTCCTCAGGGCAATCAGCCCCAGCATTTT	CASSPQGNQPQHF
-	TRBV7-9	TRBJ1-3	-	TGTGCCAGCAGCTTTCCGTCCCCAAGCTCTGGAAACACCATATATTTT	CASSFPSPSSGNTIYF
once	TRBV5-1	TRBJ1-1	TRBD1	TGCGCCAGCAGCTTGGCCGTACATGGACAGGGAGGGTCCGCTTTCTTT	CASSLAVHGQGGSAFF
-	TRBV11-2	TRBJ2-3	-	TGTGCCAGCAGCTTAGATCGCGACAGTGCTTTCGGGACAGATACGCAGTATTTT	CASSLDRDSAFGTDTQYF
-	TRBV9	TRBJ2-5	-	TGTGCCAGCAGCTCTAAAGAGACCCAGTACTTC	CASSSKETQYF
-	TRBV6-1	TRBJ2-3	TRBD1	TGTGCCAGCACCACGACAGGGAGCACAGATACGCAGTATTTT	CASTTTGSTDTQYF
-	TRBV7-9	TRBJ2-1	-	TGTGCCAGCAGCTTAGTAGGGGACAATGAGCAGTTCTTC	CASSLVGDNEQFF
-	TRBV2	TRBJ2-1	TRBD2	TGTGCCAGCAGCCCGACTAGCGGTTCCAATGAGCAGTTCTTC	CASSPTSGSNEQFF
once	TRBV28	TRBJ1-2	-	TGTGCCAGCAGTTTAACGGGGGCCACTAACTATGGCTACACCTTC	CASSLTGATNYGYTF
-	TRBV5-6	TRBJ2-1	-	TGTGCCAGCAGCTTGTCAGGGATGGGTGAGCAGTTCTTC	CASSLSGMGEQFF
-	TRBV30	TRBJ1-6	-	TGTGCCTGGAGTGAATTAAAGACAAGACGAAATTCACCCCTCCACTTT	CAWSELKTRRNSPLHF
-	TRBV5-1	TRBJ2-3	-	TGCGCCAGCAGCTTAGGAGGGTCGATAACAGATACGCAGTATTTT	CASSLGGSITDTQYF